This T cell receptor (beta chain) was identified during a study of CD8 T cells in ankylosing spondylitis. Findings of the study overall: Clones linked to the disease showed a CD8+ phenotype. They occurred at relatively low frequencies in peripheral blood. Disease-linked clones reportedly concentrated significantly in matched ankylosing spondylitis synovial fluid.

The V gene lost 4 bases and the J gene lost 3 bases, with 14 bases spanning the gap. The CDR3 covers 15 residues. Per germline, CDR1 SGDLS and CDR2 YYNGEE. TCRdb recomputed calls from the 5' RACE reads with MiXCR, one row per CDR3 protein. This repertoire shows 230,000 or so distinct CDR3 sequences, 15% to 20% found once; its top ten account for roughly a third. This clonotype was found many times. The antigen remains undetermined. The receptor's source is a male donor with ankylosing spondylitis or in good health (not recorded which). Sequencing was done on a sample of blood, either unsorted or a sorted T cell fraction (not recorded which). The rearrangement links TRBV9 to TRBJ2-1, with TRBD2 as a possible D gene (5 bases). The CDR3 sequence is CASSLEVGNYNEQFF. CDR3 in DNA: TGTGCCAGCAGCCTAGAGGTCGGGAACTACAATGAGCAGTTCTTC.